The 30 T cell receptor beta chains given below trace back to one sample, sequenced in a study of blood T cell repertoires in COVID-19. Assay: immunoSEQ multiplex PCR; the TCRdb copy retains only in-frame clones and omits some. The repertoire holds about 85,000 clones, with 79% as singletons. The sample comprised peripheral blood. These receptors were obtained from a man aged 65 to 85 with acute or convalescent COVID-19.

This clone came up a few times. J is TRBJ2-6 and V is TRBV5-4; 9 nucleotides line up with TRBD1. Germline CDR1 and CDR2: SGHNT and YYREEE (reference sequence). The CDR3 runs 17 residues. V was clipped by 5 bases and J by 1 base; unmatched bases: 7. CDR3 nucleotide sequence: TGTGCCAGCAGAGTGGGACAGGGAAGTTCTGGGGCCAACGTCCTGACTTTC. Protein product: CASRVGQGSSGANVLTF.

This clone was seen only a few times. The chain links TRBV28 to TRBJ1-1; D perhaps matches TRBD1 (5 bases). V was pared by 6 bases and J by 0 bases, with 11 bases between. The CDR3 has 14 amino acids. CDR1 MDHEN and CDR2 SYDVKM come from the germline V gene. This chain's CDR3 is CASSREGLNTEAFF. The CDR3 DNA follows: TGTGCCAGCAGCCGGGAGGGGCTGAACACTGAAGCTTTCTTT.

This clone was counted only a few times. The J gene is TRBJ2-7, the V gene TRBV12-3 or TRBV12-4, with D uncertain. V lost 3 bases and J lost 1, with 7 bases in between. The CDR3 spans 13 residues. CDR3 protein: CASSFTSSYEQYF. The CDR3 DNA sequence: TGTGCCAGCAGTTTTACAAGTTCCTACGAGCAGTACTTC.

The gene calls are TRBV5-1 and TRBJ2-1, with 13 positions matching TRBD2. Per the germline V gene, CDR1 is SGHRS and CDR2 is YFSETQ. Germline trimming cut 4 bases from V and 6 bases from J; bases unmatched to any gene: 7. The CDR3 covers 16 residues. CDR3 region: CASSLTSGGAANEQFF. The CDR3 nucleotides read TGCGCCAGCAGCCTTACTAGCGGGGGGGCGGCCAATGAGCAGTTCTTC.

This clone showed up just a few times. V and J are TRBV5-4 and TRBJ1-4; 7 bases match TRBD1. There are 14 residues in the CDR3. Germline assignment: CDR1 SGHNT and CDR2 YYREEE (reference sequence). The V gene end was trimmed by 2 bases and the J gene end by 7 bases; junction bases not matched to a gene: 5. The CDR3 spells CASSLQGMGEKLFF. CDR3 DNA sequence: TGTGCCAGCAGCTTACAGGGGATGGGTGAAAAACTGTTTTTT.

This clone has only one observation. The genes are TRBV21-1 and TRBJ2-7; TRBD2 reflects the table's D call only, with no check against the DNA. TRBV21-1 is shown as a pseudogene. The CDR3 sequence is 16 residues long. In DNA form, the CDR3 reads TGTGCCAGCTTAAGGGATGGGACTGCACCTCCCTACGAGCAGTACGTC. Translating gives CASLRDGTAPPYEQYV.

V is TRBV11-2 and J is TRBJ2-1; TRBD2 matches 9 bases. This CDR3 has 15 amino acids. Trimming at V came to 5 bases and at J to 8 bases, leaving 10 bases not matched to a gene. CDR1 is SGHAT and CDR2 is FQNNGV in the germline V gene. CDR3 DNA: TGTGCCAGCAGCCCCGATCGCGGGGGGGCCCATGAGCAGTTCTTC. Its protein is CASSPDRGGAHEQFF.

This clone was seen a handful of times. The chain carries TRBV6-5 and TRBJ1-5; D remains unclear. CDR3 length: 15 amino acids. Deletions cut 1 base from V and 1 base from J, with 8 bases between. In germline, CDR1 is MNHEY, CDR2 SVGAGI. The CDR3 loop is CASSYYAGSNQPQHF. The CDR3 region has the DNA TGTGCCAGCAGTTACTATGCGGGGAGCAATCAGCCCCAGCATTTT.

V usage is TRBV28 and J usage is TRBJ2-2; perhaps TRBD1 as D (7 bases). The CDR3 has 15 residues. The V gene's germline CDR1 is MDHEN and CDR2 SYDVKM. Trimming removed 3 bases at V and 5 bases at J, with 13 bases between. This CDR3 is CASSLETGRTGELFF. CDR3 DNA: TGTGCCAGCAGTTTGGAGACAGGGAGGACCGGGGAGCTGTTTTTT.

This rearrangement joins TRBV24-1 to TRBJ1-5; possibly TRBD1 for D (6 bases). The CDR3 has 14 amino acids. V lost 2 bases, J lost 4 bases, and 8 bases lay in between. The germline V gene encodes CDR1 KGHDR and CDR2 SFDVKD. CDR3 DNA sequence: TGTGCCACCAGTGATTCAGGACAGAATCAGCCCCAGCATTTT. It codes for CATSDSGQNQPQHF.

The chain couples TRBV6-2 or TRBV6-3 to TRBJ2-3; 7 bases map to TRBD1. The CDR3 extends over 15 amino acids. Germline V gives CDR1 MNHEY, CDR2 SVGEGT. Unmatched junction bases numbered 6, after V lost 5 bases and J lost 1 base. In DNA, the CDR3 is TGTGCCAGCAGTACCAGACAGGGAGGCACAGATACGCAGTATTTT. Translation gives CASSTRQGGTDTQYF.

This CDR3 is CASSSSGERFYGYTF. In DNA form, the CDR3 reads TGTGCCAGCAGCTCCTCTGGCGAGAGGTTCTATGGCTACACCTTC. The chain recombines TRBV7-8 with TRBJ1-2; D uncertain. Deletions cut 4 bases from V and 4 bases from J, with 16 bases between. CDR3 size: 15 residues. Germline V gene sequence: CDR1 SGHVS, CDR2 FQNEAQ. Filled out from reference TRBV7-8 and TRBJ1-2, the complete variable domain reads GAGVSQSPRYKVAKRGQDVALRCDPISGHVSLFWYQQALGQGPEFLTYFQNEAQLDKSGLPSDRFFAERPEGSVSTLKIQRTQQEDSAVYLCASSSSGERFYGYTFGSGTRLTVV.

The chain joins TRBV6-5 to TRBJ1-1; the match to TRBD1 covers 7 bases. The CDR3 consists of 15 residues. Losses at the gene ends were 2 bases for V and 2 bases for J; bases not matched to a gene: 5. The V gene's germline CDR1 is MNHEY and CDR2 SVGAGI. The CDR3 reads CASSYLAGGNTEAFF. As DNA, the CDR3 is TGTGCCAGCAGTTACCTGGCAGGGGGTAACACTGAAGCTTTCTTT.

This rearrangement joins TRBV20-1 to TRBJ2-2; D is unclear. This CDR3 is built from 15 residues. V shed 3 bases and J shed 4 bases, with 15 bases lying between them. Per the germline V gene, CDR1 is DFQATT and CDR2 is SNEGSKA (reference sequence). The CDR3 protein is CSASRSASATGELFF. In DNA, the CDR3 is TGCAGTGCTAGTAGGTCAGCGTCGGCCACCGGGGAGCTGTTTTTT.

The chain combines TRBV10-2 with TRBJ1-5; possible D gene TRBD1, 5 bases. The CDR3 loop spans 14 amino acids. Germline values: CDR1 WSHSY, CDR2 SAAADI. The V end was cut by 3 bases, the J end by 3 bases, with 9 bases between. This CDR3 is CASSEAGNNQPQHF. In DNA form, the CDR3 reads TGCGCCAGCAGTGAAGCAGGGAACAATCAGCCCCAGCATTTT.

The gene calls are TRBV2 and TRBJ1-2, with D unclear. In germline, CDR1 is SNHLY, CDR2 FYNNEI. The CDR3 has 15 residues. Trimming pared 2 bases from V and 6 bases from J, leaving 16 bases between. Here the CDR3 reads CASSEFLSPPDGYTF. The CDR3 nucleotides read TGTGCCAGCAGTGAATTCCTCTCTCCACCGGATGGCTACACCTTC.

The genes are TRBV5-1 and TRBJ2-5; the D gene is possibly TRBD1 (5 bases). V was trimmed by 6 bases and J by 2 bases, leaving 14 bases between them. Germline V gene lookup returns CDR1 SGHRS and CDR2 YFSETQ. The CDR3 is made up of 14 amino acids. The DNA for the CDR3 is TGCGCCAGCAACGTGGGGAAGGGGCAAGAGACCCAGTACTTC. Its protein is CASNVGKGQETQYF. The complete variable domain, with remaining parts taken from reference TRBV5-1 and TRBJ2-5, reads KAGVTQTPRYLIKTRGQQVTLSCSPISGHRSVSWYQQTPGQGLQFLFEYFSETQRNKGNFPGRFSGRQFSNSRSEMNVSTLELGDSALYLCASNVGKGQETQYFGPGTRLLVL.

This clone appeared a few times. The chain is built from TRBV2 and TRBJ1-5; the D is unclear. In germline, CDR1 is SNHLY, CDR2 FYNNEI. The ends were cut back, 3 bases at V and 1 base at J, with 16 bases in the middle. The CDR3 has 17 residues. Here the CDR3 DNA reads TGTGCCAGCAGTGACGAACGGGGAATGGGGAGCAATCAGCCCCAGCATTTT. It is translated as CASSDERGMGSNQPQHF. Complete variable domain (other parts from reference TRBV2 and TRBJ1-5): EPEVTQTPSHQVTQMGQEVILRCVPISNHLYFYWYRQILGQKVEFLVSFYNNEISEKSEIFDDQFSVERPDGSNFTLKIRSTKLEDSAMYFCASSDERGMGSNQPQHFGDGTRLSIL.

This chain uses TRBV19 with TRBJ2-6; 9 bases align to TRBD1. This CDR3 is built from 17 residues. Germline V gene data show CDR1 as LNHDA and CDR2 as SQIVND (reference sequence). V shed 5 bases, J shed 2 bases, and the junction held 7 bases outside the gene matches. DNA of the CDR3: TGTGCCAGTAGTGCCTGGACAGGGGTCGCTGGGGCCAACGTCCTGACTTTC. It is translated as CASSAWTGVAGANVLTF.

This chain links TRBV29-1 with TRBJ2-2; D unresolved. Deletions cut 6 bases from V and 2 bases from J, with 7 bases between. This CDR3 spans 12 amino acids. Per germline, CDR1 SQVTM and CDR2 ANQGSEA. CDR3 bases: TGCAGCGTGGCCGATAACACCGGGGAGCTGTTTTTT. This encodes CSVADNTGELFF.

The chain couples TRBV30 to TRBJ1-1; D unresolved. V shed 6 bases and J shed 3 bases, with 5 bases lying between them. The CDR3 has 10 residues. Per germline, CDR1 GTSNPN and CDR2 SVGIG (reference sequence). CDR3 sequence reads: CACKHTEAFF. The CDR3 DNA is TGTGCCTGCAAGCACACTGAAGCTTTCTTT.

The rearrangement links TRBV4-1 to TRBJ1-3; no clear D gene. The CDR3 is 16 residues long. Germline CDR1 is MGHRA and CDR2 is YSYEKL. V dropped 1 base and J dropped 0 bases, with 10 bases sitting between them. The CDR3 bases are TGCGCCAGCAGCCAAGCTCGCGGTAACTCTGGAAACACCATATATTTT. Protein: CASSQARGNSGNTIYF.

This chain connects TRBV4-1 to TRBJ1-2; D possibly corresponds to TRBD1 (5 bases). V dropped 5 bases and J dropped 0 bases, with 19 bases sitting between them. Germline CDR1 reads MGHRA; CDR2 reads YSYEKL. This CDR3 is built from 17 residues. CDR3 DNA: TGCGCCAGCAGCATGGGTTTAACAGCAGGGACTAACTATGGCTACACCTTC. As protein: CASSMGLTAGTNYGYTF.

The chain is built from TRBV3-1 (or the pseudogene TRBV3-2) and TRBJ1-5, with D perhaps matching TRBD1 (5 bases). Germline V gene lookup returns CDR1 LGHDT and CDR2 YNNKEL (reference sequence). V lost 1 base to trimming and J lost 4 bases, with 11 bases between them. This CDR3 region has 15 residues. CDR3 region: CASSQGGLRNQPQHF. The CDR3 nucleotides are TGTGCCAGCAGCCAAGGGGGACTCCGAAATCAGCCCCAGCATTTT.

The chain couples TRBV29-1 to TRBJ2-7, with 8 positions matching TRBD1. V dropped 1 base and J dropped 4; count of bases not matched to a gene: 9. The germline gives CDR1 SQVTM, CDR2 ANQGSEA. The CDR3 spans 15 residues. The CDR3: CSVEGRTGITYEQYF. The CDR3, as DNA: TGCAGCGTTGAAGGGAGGACAGGGATTACTTACGAGCAGTACTTC.

The V gene is TRBV14, the J gene TRBJ1-4; D uncertain. This CDR3 is 16 amino acids long. With 3 bases removed from V and 0 bases from J, the gap between germline ends came to 11 bases. Germline lookup yields CDR1 SGHDN and CDR2 FVKESK. As DNA, the CDR3 is TGTGCCAGCAGCCAGAGCCTACCTGCAACTAATGAAAAACTGTTTTTT. This sequence encodes CASSQSLPATNEKLFF.

The chain joins TRBV6-5 to TRBJ1-6; perhaps TRBD1 as D (6 bases). The CDR3 sequence is 13 residues long. Trimming stripped 6 bases from V and 9 bases from J, with 12 bases between. Germline lookup yields CDR1 MNHEY and CDR2 SVGAGI. CDR3 DNA: TGTGCCAGCAGGAGGACAGTGGGTTCACCCCTCCACTTT. It is translated as CASRRTVGSPLHF.

V gene TRBV11-2 combines with J gene TRBJ2-2; maybe TRBD1 (5 bases). The CDR3 length is 15 residues. Trimming removed 7 bases at V and 0 bases at J, with 12 bases between. Germline CDR1 SGHAT, CDR2 FQNNGV. Here the CDR3 reads CASKRGLPNTGELFF. The CDR3 nucleotides are TGTGCCAGCAAAAGGGGTCTGCCGAACACCGGGGAGCTGTTTTTT.

V and J are TRBV6-5 and TRBJ1-3; D not resolved. The CDR3 totals 14 residues. Trimming took 2 bases from V and 2 from J, leaving 7 bases between them. Germline V gene data show CDR1 as MNHEY and CDR2 as SVGAGI. The CDR3 is CASSYGTAGNTIYF. The DNA of the CDR3 is TGTGCCAGCAGTTACGGTACAGCTGGAAACACCATATATTTT.

The rearrangement uses TRBV27 and TRBJ1-4, with D possibly TRBD1 on 5 matching bases. Germline CDR1 reads MNHEY; CDR2 reads SMNVEV (reference sequence). The CDR3 is 13 residues long. V gave up 7 bases and J gave up 8 bases, with 14 bases separating them. The CDR3 bases are TGTGCCAGCAAACCAGGGCGGGAAGAAAAACTGTTTTTT. This sequence encodes CASKPGREEKLFF. Full variable domain (rest looked up from reference TRBV27 and TRBJ1-4): EAQVTQNPRYLITVTGKKLTVTCSQNMNHEYMSWYRQDPGLGLRQIYYSMNVEVTDKGDVPEGYKVSRKEKRNFPLILESPSPNQTSLYFCASKPGREEKLFFGSGTQLSVL.